Shown below are 11 T cell receptor beta chains from a single sample sequenced in a study of blood T cell repertoires in COVID-19. TCRdb's table, derived via immunoSEQ multiplex PCR, lists solely in-frame clones and lacks some. The table includes approximately 210,000 clones, roughly nine tenths detected once. The sample consisted of PBMCs or T cells enriched from blood (not recorded which). All receptors derive from a woman under 30 who had recovered from COVID-19.

The rearrangement joins TRBV30 to TRBJ1-5; 7 bases match TRBD1. CDR1 and CDR2 (germline): GTSNPN, SVGIG (reference sequence). J lost 0 bases, V lost 8 bases, and 4 bases had no gene match. CDR3 size: 13 residues. The CDR3 coding sequence is TGTGCCGGGGACAGTTATAGCAATCAGCCCCAGCATTTT. It specifies CAGDSYSNQPQHF.

The J gene is TRBJ1-2, the V gene TRBV6-5; 8 bases align to TRBD1. This CDR3 spans 11 amino acids. Germline V lookup: CDR1 MNHEY, CDR2 SVGAGI. The J segment lost 8 bases and the V segment lost 10 bases, leaving 6 bases of the junction unmatched. CDR3 amino acids: CATTRTGGYTF. CDR3 sequence (DNA): TGTGCCACAACCAGGACAGGGGGCTACACCTTC.

In this sample, this clone turned up many times. The chain couples TRBV6-2 or TRBV6-3 to TRBJ1-5, with D uncertain. The CDR3 covers 17 residues. V shed 5 bases and J shed 2 bases, with 19 bases lying between them. Per the germline V gene, CDR1 is MNHEY and CDR2 is SVGEGT. The CDR3 DNA is TGTGCCAGCAGTCCAACCCCCGAGGTGACGGGCAATCAGCCCCAGCATTTT. Protein product: CASSPTPEVTGNQPQHF.

The gene calls are TRBV10-3 and TRBJ1-6; TRBD1 matches 7 bases. The CDR3 is 14 amino acids. Germline values: CDR1 ENHRY, CDR2 SYGVKD. The trim removed 4 bases at V and 8 bases at J, leaving 5 bases unmatched. For the CDR3, the DNA is TGTGCCATCAGTGCAACAGGGGTAGATTCACCCCTCCACTTT. Translation: CAISATGVDSPLHF.

The rearrangement joins TRBV12-3 or TRBV12-4 to TRBJ1-5; D is unresolved. Trimming cost V 6 bases and J 4 bases, with 7 bases left between them. There are 12 residues in the CDR3. CDR3 in amino acids: CASRRTNQPQHF. As DNA, the CDR3 is TGTGCCAGCAGACGGACTAATCAGCCCCAGCATTTT.

This chain uses TRBV29-1 with TRBJ2-3; D gene ambiguous. Trimming stripped 4 bases from V and 5 bases from J, with 7 bases between. Germline V lookup: CDR1 SQVTM, CDR2 ANQGSEA. The CDR3 has 11 residues. CDR3 sequence: CSVGARDTQYF. The CDR3 region has the DNA TGCAGCGTTGGGGCACGAGATACGCAGTATTTT.

The chain combines TRBV11-2 with TRBJ2-1; D is possibly TRBD1 (5 bases). There are 19 residues in the CDR3. In germline, CDR1 is SGHAT, CDR2 FQNNGV. V was shortened by 5 bases and J by 0 bases, with 23 bases between the two germline ends. For the CDR3, the DNA is TGTGCCAGCAGCATCGTACAGGTCCGGCCATCCATCTCCTACAATGAGCAGTTCTTC. Encoded protein: CASSIVQVRPSISYNEQFF. Full variable domain (missing parts from reference TRBV11-2 and TRBJ2-1): EAGVAQSPRYKIIEKRQSVAFWCNPISGHATLYWYQQILGQGPKLLIQFQNNGVVDDSQLPKDRFSAERLKGVDSTLKIQPAKLEDSAVYLCASSIVQVRPSISYNEQFFGPGTRLTVL.

The chain links TRBV5-6 to TRBJ1-1; no clear D. V was clipped by 6 bases and J by 6 bases, with 18 bases between them. CDR1 SGHDT and CDR2 YYEEEE come from the germline V gene. The CDR3 has 14 amino acids. Written as DNA, the CDR3 is TGTGCCAGCAAACTCGACTCCGTGGGTGCTGAAGCTTTCTTT. This sequence encodes CASKLDSVGAEAFF.

This clone was found a few times. The CDR3 DNA reads as TGTGCCAGCAGTCATAGCGGGGCAACCTACGAGCAGTACTTC. Translating it yields CASSHSGATYEQYF. This chain joins TRBV3-1 (or the pseudogene TRBV3-2) and TRBJ2-7; 8 nucleotides align to TRBD2. Germline CDR1 and CDR2: LGHDT and YNNKEL (reference sequence). Trimming took 6 bases from V and 2 from J; bases not matched to a gene: 6. The CDR3 totals 14 residues.

The gene calls are TRBV28 and TRBJ2-1, with 15 bases aligning to TRBD2. This CDR3 has 17 amino acids. V lost 3 bases, J lost 8 bases, and 8 bases stayed unmatched. Germline lookup yields CDR1 MDHEN and CDR2 SYDVKM. The CDR3 here is CASSFGTSGGLAYEQFF. The CDR3 DNA sequence: TGTGCCAGCAGTTTCGGGACTAGCGGGGGGCTAGCGTATGAGCAGTTCTTC.

The gene calls are TRBV9 and TRBJ2-2, with a tentative D call TRBD1 (6 bases). The CDR3 runs to 14 residues. Germline CDR1 is SGDLS and CDR2 is YYNGEE. V was cut by 0 bases and J by 7 bases, with 10 bases left in between. CDR3 bases: TGTGCCAGCAGCGTAGCAGGGGTCGGCGGGGAGCTGTTTTTT. Protein sequence: CASSVAGVGGELFF.